The rows below give T cell receptor beta chains drawn from one sample of a study of human T cells and chemical hapten exposure. Each CDR3 protein gets one entry after TCRdb re-called the RACE reads with MiXCR. The data show 350,000 to 450,000 distinct CDR3 sequences, 5% to 6.5% seen once. The specimen was whole blood, collected in connection with sensitization to the hapten diphenylcyclopropenone (DPC). Receptor source: a woman aged 50 to 60 with alopecia areata. Some clones in this sample may be carry-over from other donors' samples. CDR3s include the opening cysteine and the closing phenylalanine or tryptophan. The D gene is left open where the match is weak. Part of the rows lack a size; the others show once, few, many or a class for expanded clones.

TRBJ2-4,TRBV5-1,NA,many,CASSLASATGTKNIQYF,TGCGCCAGCAGCTTGGCAAGCGCGACCGGGACCAAAAACATTCAGTACTTC
TRBJ2-1,TRBV12-3/TRBV12-4,TRBD2,many,CASSPTSGGGEQFF,TGTGCCAGCAGCCCGACTAGCGGGGGAGGTGAGCAGTTCTTC
TRBJ2-7,TRBV9,NA,many,CASSVGTDEQYF,TGTGCCAGCAGCGTAGGGACTGACGAGCAGTACTTC
TRBJ1-1,TRBV29-1,TRBD1,NA,CSVDHRTGGTEAFF,TGCAGCGTTGATCACAGGACAGGGGGCACTGAAGCTTTCTTT
TRBJ2-7,TRBV28,NA,many,CASSQAPVDEQYF,TGTGCCAGCAGTCAGGCCCCGGTTGACGAGCAGTACTTC
TRBJ2-3,TRBV2,TRBD2,few,CASKPNPGGLTDTQYF,TGTGCCAGCAAACCTAACCCGGGGGGACTCACAGATACGCAGTATTTT
TRBJ1-5,TRBV3-1,NA,few,CASSQEWIQPQHF,TGTGCCAGCAGCCAAGAATGGATTCAGCCCCAGCATTTT
TRBJ2-6,TRBV3-1,NA,NA,CASSHRGGSGANVLTF,TGTGCCAGCAGCCACAGGGGTGGTTCTGGGGCCAACGTCCTGACTTTC
TRBJ2-5,TRBV19,NA,many,CASSSGRQETQYF,TGTGCCAGTAGTTCCGGACGCCAAGAGACCCAGTACTTC
TRBJ1-5,TRBV7-9,NA,NA,CASSLGQDQPQHF,TGTGCCAGCAGCTTAGGCCAGGATCAGCCCCAGCATTTT
TRBJ1-5,TRBV7-2,NA,many,CASSLYAGQPQHF,TGTGCCAGCAGCTTATATGCGGGGCAGCCCCAGCATTTT
TRBJ2-7,TRBV6-1,NA,NA,CASSDHLVGREQYF,TGTGCCAGCAGTGACCACCTAGTGGGGCGCGAGCAGTACTTC
TRBJ1-4,TRBV5-1,NA,few,CASSLSTANEKLFF,TGCGCCAGCAGCTTGAGTACGGCTAATGAAAAACTGTTTTTT
TRBJ2-3,TRBV20-1,TRBD2,few,CSALTSGIKDTQYF,TGCAGTGCTCTAACTAGCGGGATTAAAGATACGCAGTATTTT
TRBJ2-7,TRBV12-5,NA,NA,CATGGGYEQYF,TGTGCTACTGGAGGGGGGTACGAGCAGTACTTC